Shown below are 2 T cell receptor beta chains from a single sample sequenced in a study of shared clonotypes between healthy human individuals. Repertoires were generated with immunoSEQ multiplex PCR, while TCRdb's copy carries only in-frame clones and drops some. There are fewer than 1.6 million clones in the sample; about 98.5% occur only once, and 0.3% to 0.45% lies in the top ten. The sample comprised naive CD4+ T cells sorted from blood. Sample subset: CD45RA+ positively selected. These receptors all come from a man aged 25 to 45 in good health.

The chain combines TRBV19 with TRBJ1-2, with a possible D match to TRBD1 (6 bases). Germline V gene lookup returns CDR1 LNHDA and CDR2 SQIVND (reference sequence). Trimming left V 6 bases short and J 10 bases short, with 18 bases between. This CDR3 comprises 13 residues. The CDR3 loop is CASRLRGGRSYTF. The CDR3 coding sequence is TGTGCCAGTAGATTACGAGGGGGGCGATCCTACACCTTC.

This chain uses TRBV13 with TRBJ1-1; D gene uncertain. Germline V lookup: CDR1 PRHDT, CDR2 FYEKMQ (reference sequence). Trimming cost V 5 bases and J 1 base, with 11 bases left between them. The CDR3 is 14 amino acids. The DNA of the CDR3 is TGTGCCAGCAGCCAGCCGGGGTCGAACACTGAAGCTTTCTTT. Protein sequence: CASSQPGSNTEAFF.